These T cell receptor beta chains were read from a single sample in a study of spatial heterogeneity in lung cancer. TCRdb independently ran MiXCR on the 5' RACE reads; one entry per CDR3 protein. The sample lists around 10,000 distinct CDR3 sequences, over 9.5% occurring once. Sequencing was performed on lung tumor tissue, taken at surgery. The receptors derive from a male donor with early-stage non-small cell lung cancer. CDR3s include the opening cysteine and the closing phenylalanine or tryptophan. Each record gives: clone size, V gene, J gene, CDR3 protein. Clone size is shown for a subset of rows, as once, few, many or a class of expanded clone.

>-|TRBV9|TRBJ2-3
CASSVWDSSTDTQYF
>few|TRBV7-2|TRBJ1-6
CASSQRPASPLHF
>few|TRBV6-5|TRBJ1-1
CASSYTPGQITEAFF
>-|TRBV6-1|TRBJ2-1
CASREGAYNEQFF
>-|TRBV6-2/TRBV6-3|TRBJ2-5
CASRRGRDETQYF
>many|TRBV4-3|TRBJ2-2
CASSQGREGGELFF
>-|TRBV7-2|TRBJ1-1
CASRPGQQNTEAFF
>many|TRBV4-3|TRBJ2-1
CASSQETSGHLNNEQFF
>many|TRBV28|TRBJ2-7
CATSLPLKASYEQYF
>few|TRBV3-1|TRBJ2-3
CASSTNFSPEGTDTQYF
>-|TRBV28|TRBJ2-2
CASSLVGTSRGELFF
>many|TRBV28|TRBJ1-6
CASSLRQGRSPLHF
>-|TRBV6-5|TRBJ2-3
CASSRSGVFTDTQYF
>few|TRBV10-3|TRBJ2-5
CAISEDEETQYF
>many|TRBV3-1|TRBJ2-1
CASSSYGEQFF
>many|TRBV21-1|TRBJ1-1
CASSKAPGRSEAFF
>few|TRBV18|TRBJ2-1
CASSPSLAGGLDEQFF
>many|TRBV19|TRBJ1-1
CASIQAAGTEAFF
>many|TRBV12-3/TRBV12-4|TRBJ2-1
CASSLRGTDNEQFF
>-|TRBV5-4|TRBJ2-5
CASSSKRLPGETQYF
>-|TRBV15|TRBJ1-5
CATHQGGDSSNQPQHF
>few|TRBV24-1|TRBJ2-1
CATSEKTGRTSYNEQFF
>many|TRBV12-3/TRBV12-4|TRBJ1-1
CASSFQGLDTEAFF
>-|TRBV7-2|TRBJ2-2
CASSRSGLPTGELFF
>medium-sized|TRBV20-1|TRBJ2-4
CSATRLAGEAKNIQYF
>-|TRBV29-1|TRBJ2-7
CSVARRGVTYEQYF
>many|TRBV6-2/TRBV6-3|TRBJ1-1
CASATGTGIFVSQVPEAFF
>-|TRBV29-1|TRBJ2-3
CSVPGGGRHTQYF
>few|TRBV21-1|TRBJ1-6
CARSSSNGAGDNSPLHF
>many|TRBV4-3|TRBJ1-6
CASSHLPRSGTGSPLHF
>many|TRBV7-7|TRBJ2-5
CASSNRGGETQYF
>many|TRBV2|TRBJ2-2
CASRESGELFF